This T cell receptor beta chain was sequenced in a study of control samples from healthy donors and cancer patients. V lost 5 bases to trimming and J lost 0 bases, with 5 bases between them. The germline V gene has CDR1 LNHDA and CDR2 SQIVND (reference sequence). CDR3 size: 13 residues. Using immunoSEQ multiplex PCR, the repertoire was profiled, and TCRdb retains in-frame clones only, with some absent. The repertoire has about 160,000 clones, 96% of them found once; the top ten carry around 0.92%. The sequencing input was blood. The sequence was obtained from a woman under 40 in good health. The rearrangement uses TRBV19 and TRBJ1-5; D gene unclear. The CDR3 DNA is TGTGCCAGTAGTTGGGTTAGCAATCAGCCCCAGCATTTT. This translates into CASSWVSNQPQHF.